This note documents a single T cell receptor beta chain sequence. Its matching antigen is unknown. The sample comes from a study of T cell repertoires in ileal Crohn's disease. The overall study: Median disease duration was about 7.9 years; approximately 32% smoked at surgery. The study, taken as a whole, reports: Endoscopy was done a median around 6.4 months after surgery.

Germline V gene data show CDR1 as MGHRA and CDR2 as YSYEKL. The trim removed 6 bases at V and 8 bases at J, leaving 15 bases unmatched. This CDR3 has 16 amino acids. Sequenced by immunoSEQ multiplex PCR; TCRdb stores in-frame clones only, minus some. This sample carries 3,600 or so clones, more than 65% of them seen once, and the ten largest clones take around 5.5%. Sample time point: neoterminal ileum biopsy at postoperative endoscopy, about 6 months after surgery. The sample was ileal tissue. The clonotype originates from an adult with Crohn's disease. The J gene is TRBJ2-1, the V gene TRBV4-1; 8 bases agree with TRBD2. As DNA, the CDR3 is TGCGCCAGCAGGTCCATGCGGGGGGACGCCTTGCATGAGCAGTTCTTC. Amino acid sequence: CASRSMRGDALHEQFF.